This entry describes one T cell receptor (beta chain). The antigen remains unidentified. These data are taken from a study of regulatory T cells in long-lasting Graves disease. Documented time point: newly diagnosed GD, antithyroid drugs for less than 3 months. Scientists built the TCR library using RNA that was extracted from PBMCs. A blood draw put about 9 milliliters of peripheral blood into EDTA tubes. The CDR3 is made up of 15 amino acids. Germline values: CDR1 MNHEY, CDR2 SVGAGI. V lost 2 bases and J 0 bases, leaving 5 bases between the germline ends. iRepertoire HTBI primers and Arm-PCR of CDR3 regions built TCR beta libraries. TCRdb processed the multiplex PCR reads anew with MiXCR; each CDR3 protein has one entry. This table has 350,000 to 450,000 distinct CDR3 sequences, around 16% appearing once. Study conclusions and caveats: Rather than thyroid tissue, only peripheral blood underwent study. TRBV28, TRBJ1-2 and TRBJ2-5 were favored in persistent disease.

The same specimen was also included in a second study, on T cells in Graves' hyperthyroidism and ophthalmopathy.

This specimen consisted of peripheral blood mononuclear cells (PBMCs), obtained at new diagnosis, from a patient treated with antithyroid drugs. This receptor was obtained from a woman aged 35 to 49 with Graves disease. This sequence joins TRBV6-5 and TRBJ2-6; D not certain. In nucleotides, the CDR3 is TGTGCCAGCAGTTACAGCCTCTCTGGGGCCAACGTCCTGACTTTC. It translates to CASSYSLSGANVLTF.